The entry below gives a single T cell receptor (beta chain) sequence along with its context. What it recognizes is unknown. The data derive from a study of CD8 T cells in ankylosing spondylitis. Findings and caveats of the study: Relatively scarce in peripheral blood, disease-linked clones were CD8+. A motif of several highly homologous TCR beta variants was seen as apparently characteristic of ankylosing spondylitis blood.

TCRdb used MiXCR to reprocess the 5' RACE reads, holding one entry per CDR3 protein. The sample records approximately 400,000 distinct CDR3 sequences, approximately 17% being singletons. Germline V gene lookup returns CDR1 SGHTA and CDR2 FQGNSA. Trimming removed 1 base from V and 3 bases from J; junction bases left unmatched: 9. The CDR3 length is 17 residues. V usage is TRBV7-2 and J usage is TRBJ2-3; 8 nucleotides line up with TRBD2. The origin of this receptor is a male donor with ankylosing spondylitis. The sample was blood, either unsorted or a sorted T cell fraction (not recorded which). The CDR3 loop reads CASSLVLAGGGTDTQYF. CDR3 DNA: TGTGCCAGCAGCTTAGTCCTTGCGGGAGGTGGAACAGATACGCAGTATTTT.